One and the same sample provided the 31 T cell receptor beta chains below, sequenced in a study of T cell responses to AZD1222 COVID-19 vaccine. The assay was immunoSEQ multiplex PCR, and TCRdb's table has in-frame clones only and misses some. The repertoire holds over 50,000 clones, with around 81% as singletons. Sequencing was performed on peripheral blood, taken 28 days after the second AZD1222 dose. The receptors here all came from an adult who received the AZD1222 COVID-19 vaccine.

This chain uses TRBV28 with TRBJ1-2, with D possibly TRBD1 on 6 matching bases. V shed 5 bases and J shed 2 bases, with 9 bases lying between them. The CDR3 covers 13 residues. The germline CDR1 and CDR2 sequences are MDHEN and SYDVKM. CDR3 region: CASSEQGNYGYTF. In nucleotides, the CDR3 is TGTGCCAGCAGTGAACAGGGCAACTATGGCTACACCTTC.

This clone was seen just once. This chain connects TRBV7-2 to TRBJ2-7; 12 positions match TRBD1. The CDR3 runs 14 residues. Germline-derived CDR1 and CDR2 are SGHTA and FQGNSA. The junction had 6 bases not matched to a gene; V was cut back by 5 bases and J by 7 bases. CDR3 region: CASSRGTGGWEQYF. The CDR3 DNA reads TGTGCCAGCAGCCGTGGGACAGGGGGCTGGGAGCAGTACTTC.

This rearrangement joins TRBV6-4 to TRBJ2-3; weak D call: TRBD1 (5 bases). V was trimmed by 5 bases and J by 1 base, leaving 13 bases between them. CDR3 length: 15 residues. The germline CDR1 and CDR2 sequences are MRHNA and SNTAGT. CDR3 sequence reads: CASSLDSRGTDTQYF. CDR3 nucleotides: TGTGCCAGCAGTCTGGATAGCAGGGGCACAGATACGCAGTATTTT.

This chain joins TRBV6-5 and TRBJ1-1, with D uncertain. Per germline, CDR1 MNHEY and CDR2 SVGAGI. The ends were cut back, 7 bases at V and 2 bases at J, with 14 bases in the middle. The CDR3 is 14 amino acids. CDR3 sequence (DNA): TGTGCCAGCACCACGAGCGTAGCAAACACTGAAGCTTTCTTT. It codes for CASTTSVANTEAFF.

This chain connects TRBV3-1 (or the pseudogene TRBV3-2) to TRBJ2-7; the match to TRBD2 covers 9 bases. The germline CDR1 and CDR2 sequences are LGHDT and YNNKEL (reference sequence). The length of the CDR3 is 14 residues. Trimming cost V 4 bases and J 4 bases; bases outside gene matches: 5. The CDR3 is CASSPSGIRYEQYF. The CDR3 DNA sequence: TGTGCCAGCAGCCCTAGCGGGATCAGGTACGAGCAGTACTTC.

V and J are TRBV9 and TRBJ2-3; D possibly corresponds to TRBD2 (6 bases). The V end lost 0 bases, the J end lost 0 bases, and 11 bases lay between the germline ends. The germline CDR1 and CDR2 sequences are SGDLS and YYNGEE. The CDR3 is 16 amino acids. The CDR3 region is CASSVGPGTSTDTQYF. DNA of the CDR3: TGTGCCAGCAGCGTAGGTCCAGGGACTAGCACAGATACGCAGTATTTT.

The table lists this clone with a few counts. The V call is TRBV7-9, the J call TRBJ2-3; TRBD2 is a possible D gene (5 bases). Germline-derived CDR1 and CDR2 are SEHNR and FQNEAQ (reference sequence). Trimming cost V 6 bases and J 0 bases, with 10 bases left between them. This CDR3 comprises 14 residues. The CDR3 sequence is CASRSGLSTDTQYF. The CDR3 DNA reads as TGTGCCAGCAGATCCGGACTGAGCACAGATACGCAGTATTTT.

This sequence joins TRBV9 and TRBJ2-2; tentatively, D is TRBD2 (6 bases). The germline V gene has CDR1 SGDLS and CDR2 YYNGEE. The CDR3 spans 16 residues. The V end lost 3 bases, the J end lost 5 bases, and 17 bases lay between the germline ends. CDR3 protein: CASSEWGDGGTGELFF. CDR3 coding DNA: TGTGCCAGCAGCGAGTGGGGGGACGGCGGTACCGGGGAGCTGTTTTTT.

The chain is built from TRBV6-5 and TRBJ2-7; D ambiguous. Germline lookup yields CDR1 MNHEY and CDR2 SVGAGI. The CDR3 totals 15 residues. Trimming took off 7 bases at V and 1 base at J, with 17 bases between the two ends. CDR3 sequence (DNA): TGTGCCAGCACCGGATTCAGGTCCCTATCCTACGAGCAGTACTTC. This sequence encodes CASTGFRSLSYEQYF.

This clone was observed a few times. The CDR3 region is CASSQGQGQNPYEQYF. CDR3 nucleotide sequence: TGTGCCAGCAGCCAGGGGCAGGGCCAGAACCCCTACGAGCAGTACTTC. This rearrangement joins TRBV3-1 (or the pseudogene TRBV3-2) to TRBJ2-7, with D maybe TRBD1 (5 bases). V was trimmed by 3 bases and J by 2 bases, leaving 17 bases between them. The CDR3 has 16 amino acids. CDR1 and CDR2 (germline): LGHDT, YNNKEL (reference sequence).

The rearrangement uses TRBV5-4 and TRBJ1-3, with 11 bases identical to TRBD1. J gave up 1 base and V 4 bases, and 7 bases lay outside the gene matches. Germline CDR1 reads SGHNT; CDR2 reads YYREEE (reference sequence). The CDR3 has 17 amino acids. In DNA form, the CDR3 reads TGTGCCAGCAGCCCGTCCGGGACAGGGGGATCTGGAAACACCATATATTTT. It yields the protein CASSPSGTGGSGNTIYF.

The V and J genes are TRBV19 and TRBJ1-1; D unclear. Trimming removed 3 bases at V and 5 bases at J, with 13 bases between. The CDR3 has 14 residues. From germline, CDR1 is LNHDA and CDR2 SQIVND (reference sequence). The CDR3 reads CASSILPSGTEAFF. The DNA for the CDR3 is TGTGCCAGTAGTATTCTTCCGTCTGGAACTGAAGCTTTCTTT.

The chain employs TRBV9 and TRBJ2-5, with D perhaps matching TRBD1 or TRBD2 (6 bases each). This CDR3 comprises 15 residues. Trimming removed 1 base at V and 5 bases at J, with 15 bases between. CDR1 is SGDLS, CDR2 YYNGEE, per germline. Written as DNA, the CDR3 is TGTGCCAGCAGCGTACGGGGGCGGGATCCGGAGACCCAGTACTTC. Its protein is CASSVRGRDPETQYF.

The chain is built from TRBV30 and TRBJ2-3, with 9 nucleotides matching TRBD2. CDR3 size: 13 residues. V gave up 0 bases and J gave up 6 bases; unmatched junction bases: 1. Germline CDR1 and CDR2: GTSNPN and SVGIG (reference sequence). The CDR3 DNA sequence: TGTGCCTGGAGTGTAAGCGGGAGGGATACGCAGTATTTT. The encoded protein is CAWSVSGRDTQYF.

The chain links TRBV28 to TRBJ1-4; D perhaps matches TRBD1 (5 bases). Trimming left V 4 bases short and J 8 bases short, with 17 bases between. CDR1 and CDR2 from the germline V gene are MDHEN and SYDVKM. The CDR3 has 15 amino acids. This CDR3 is CASSSPGREGEKLFF. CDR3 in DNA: TGTGCCAGCAGTTCCCCGGGACGTGAAGGGGAAAAACTGTTTTTT. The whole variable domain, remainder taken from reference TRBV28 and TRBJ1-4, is DVKVTQSSRYLVKRTGEKVFLECVQDMDHENMFWYRQDPGLGLRLIYFSYDVKMKEKGDIPEGYSVSREKKERFSLILESASTNQTSMYLCASSSPGREGEKLFFGSGTQLSVL.

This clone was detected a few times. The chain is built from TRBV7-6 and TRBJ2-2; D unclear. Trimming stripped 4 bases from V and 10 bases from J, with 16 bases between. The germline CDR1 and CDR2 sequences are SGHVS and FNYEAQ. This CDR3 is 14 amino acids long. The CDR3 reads CASSSPSLGQELFF. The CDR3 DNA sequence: TGTGCCAGCAGCTCCCCCAGTCTAGGGCAGGAGCTGTTTTTT.

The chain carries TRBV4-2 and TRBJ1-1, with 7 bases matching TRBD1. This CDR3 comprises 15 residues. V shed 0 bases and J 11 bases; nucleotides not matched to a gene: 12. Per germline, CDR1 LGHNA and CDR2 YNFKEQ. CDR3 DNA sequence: TGTGCCAGCAGCCAAGAAGGGTTGGACAGGTTTGGCGCTTTCTTT. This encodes CASSQEGLDRFGAFF.

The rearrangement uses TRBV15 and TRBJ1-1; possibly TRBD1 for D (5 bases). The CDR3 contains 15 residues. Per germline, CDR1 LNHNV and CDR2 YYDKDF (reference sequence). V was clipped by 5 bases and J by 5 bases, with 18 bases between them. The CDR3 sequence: CATSGLEGARTEAFF. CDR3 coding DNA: TGTGCCACCAGCGGCTTAGAAGGGGCGAGGACTGAAGCTTTCTTT. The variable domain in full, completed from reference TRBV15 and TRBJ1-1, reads DAMVIQNPRYQVTQFGKPVTLSCSQTLNHNVMYWYQQKSSQAPKLLFHYYDKDFNNEADTPDNFQSRRPNTSFCFLDIRSPGLGDTAMYLCATSGLEGARTEAFFGQGTRLTVV.

The CDR3 reads CASPTVPPGSTDTQYF. CDR3 in DNA: TGCGCCAGCCCTACAGTCCCCCCGGGAAGCACAGATACGCAGTATTTT. This chain links TRBV5-1 with TRBJ2-3; TRBD2 might be the D (5 bases). This CDR3 is 16 amino acids long. Trimming removed 7 bases at V and 0 bases at J, with 18 bases between. From germline, CDR1 is SGHRS and CDR2 YFSETQ.

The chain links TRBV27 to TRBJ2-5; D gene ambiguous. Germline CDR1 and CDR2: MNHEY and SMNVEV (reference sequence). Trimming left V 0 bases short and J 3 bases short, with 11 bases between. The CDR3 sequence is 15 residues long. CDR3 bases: TGTGCCAGCAGTTTATCGACGGCCTCAAAAGAGACCCAGTACTTC. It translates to CASSLSTASKETQYF.

The CDR3 protein is CAWSPKQGVVDTEAFF. CDR3 DNA: TGTGCCTGGAGCCCGAAACAGGGGGTGGTGGACACTGAAGCTTTCTTT. The gene calls are TRBV30 and TRBJ1-1; 8 nucleotides match TRBD1. The CDR3 is made up of 16 amino acids. V shed 3 bases, J shed 3 bases, and the junction held 12 bases outside the gene matches. CDR1 and CDR2 from the germline V gene are GTSNPN and SVGIG (reference sequence).

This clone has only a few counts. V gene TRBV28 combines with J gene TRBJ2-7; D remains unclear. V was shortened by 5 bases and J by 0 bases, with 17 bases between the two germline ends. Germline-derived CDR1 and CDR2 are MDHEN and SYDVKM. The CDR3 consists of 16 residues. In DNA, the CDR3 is TGTGCCAGCAGTCCCGCCGGGTCACTCCGCTCCTACGAGCAGTACTTC. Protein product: CASSPAGSLRSYEQYF.

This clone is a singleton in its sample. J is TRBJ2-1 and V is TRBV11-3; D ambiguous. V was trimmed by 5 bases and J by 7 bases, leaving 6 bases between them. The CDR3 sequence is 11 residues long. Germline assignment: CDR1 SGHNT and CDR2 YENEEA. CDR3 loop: CASSMGNEQFF. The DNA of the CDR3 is TGTGCCAGCAGCATGGGAAATGAGCAGTTCTTC.

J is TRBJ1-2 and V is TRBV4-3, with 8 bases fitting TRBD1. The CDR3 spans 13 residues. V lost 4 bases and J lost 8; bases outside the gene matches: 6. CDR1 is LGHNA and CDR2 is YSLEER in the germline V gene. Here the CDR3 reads CASSLGQGSGYTF. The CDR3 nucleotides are TGCGCCAGCAGCCTAGGACAGGGCAGCGGCTACACCTTC.

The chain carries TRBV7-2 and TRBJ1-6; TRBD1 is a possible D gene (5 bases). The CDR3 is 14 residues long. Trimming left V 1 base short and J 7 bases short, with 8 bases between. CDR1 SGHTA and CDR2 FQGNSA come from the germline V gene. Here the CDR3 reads CASSLEAGNSPLHF. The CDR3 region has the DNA TGTGCCAGCAGCTTAGAGGCAGGGAATTCACCCCTCCACTTT.

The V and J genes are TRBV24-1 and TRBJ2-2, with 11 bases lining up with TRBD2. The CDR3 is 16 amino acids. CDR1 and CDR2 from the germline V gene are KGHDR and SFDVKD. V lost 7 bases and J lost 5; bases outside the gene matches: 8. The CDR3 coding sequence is TGTGCCACCAGCGCACCGGGACTAGCGGTGACCGGGGAGCTGTTTTTT. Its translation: CATSAPGLAVTGELFF.

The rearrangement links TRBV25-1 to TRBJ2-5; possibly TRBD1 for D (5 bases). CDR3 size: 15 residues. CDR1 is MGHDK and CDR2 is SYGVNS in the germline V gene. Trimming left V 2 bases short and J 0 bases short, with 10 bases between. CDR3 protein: CASSERGLYQETQYF. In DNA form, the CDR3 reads TGTGCCAGCAGTGAAAGGGGCCTTTACCAAGAGACCCAGTACTTC.

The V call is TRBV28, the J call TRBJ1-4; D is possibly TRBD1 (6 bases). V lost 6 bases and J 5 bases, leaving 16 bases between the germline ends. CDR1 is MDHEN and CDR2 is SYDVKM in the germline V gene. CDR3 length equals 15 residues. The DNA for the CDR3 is TGTGCCAGCAGCCCCGGCGGAGGGGGGAATGAAAAACTGTTTTTT. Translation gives CASSPGGGGNEKLFF. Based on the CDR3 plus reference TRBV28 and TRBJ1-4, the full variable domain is DVKVTQSSRYLVKRTGEKVFLECVQDMDHENMFWYRQDPGLGLRLIYFSYDVKMKEKGDIPEGYSVSREKKERFSLILESASTNQTSMYLCASSPGGGGNEKLFFGSGTQLSVL.

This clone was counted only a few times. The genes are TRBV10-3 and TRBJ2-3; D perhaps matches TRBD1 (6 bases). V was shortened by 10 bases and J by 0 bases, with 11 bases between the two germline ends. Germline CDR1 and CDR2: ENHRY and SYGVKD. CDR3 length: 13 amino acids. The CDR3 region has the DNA TGTGCCAGCCGAGACAGGAGCACAGATACGCAGTATTTT. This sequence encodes CASRDRSTDTQYF.

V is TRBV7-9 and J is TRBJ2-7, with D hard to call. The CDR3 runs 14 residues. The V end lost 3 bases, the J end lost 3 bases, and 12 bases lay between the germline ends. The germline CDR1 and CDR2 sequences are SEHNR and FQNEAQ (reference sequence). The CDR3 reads CASSFRTEIYEQYF. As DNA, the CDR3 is TGTGCCAGCAGCTTCCGGACGGAAATCTACGAGCAGTACTTC.

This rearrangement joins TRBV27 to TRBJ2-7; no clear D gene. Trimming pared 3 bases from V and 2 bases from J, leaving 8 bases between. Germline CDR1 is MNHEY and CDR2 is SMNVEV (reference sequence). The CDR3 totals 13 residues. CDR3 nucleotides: TGTGCCAGCAGTTTTATAGGAACCTACGAGCAGTACTTC. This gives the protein CASSFIGTYEQYF.